One and the same sample provided the 7 T cell receptor beta chains below, sequenced in a study of blood T cells in healthy people across ages. For the second PCR, which ran for 7 to 11 cycles, a sample-barcoded 5' primer and a J-beta primer mix were used. From the 5' RACE reads, TCRdb called clonotypes with MiXCR, one entry per CDR3 protein. Among 700,000 to 900,000 distinct CDR3 sequences, roughly 53% were seen once, and the ten largest hold about 42%. The sample comprised blood. These receptors were obtained from a man older than 75 in good health.

This clonotype was observed a handful of times. The V call is TRBV9, the J call TRBJ2-7; no clear D gene. The germline V gene has CDR1 SGDLS and CDR2 YYNGEE. CDR3 size: 13 residues. The germline V and J ends were trimmed by 0 bases and 3 bases, with 7 bases remaining between them. The CDR3 sequence: CASSVAANYEQYF. CDR3 DNA sequence: TGTGCCAGCAGCGTAGCCGCGAACTACGAGCAGTACTTC.

This clonotype was picked up a small number of times. The gene calls are TRBV6-5 and TRBJ1-2; tentatively, D is TRBD1 (5 bases). This CDR3 spans 13 amino acids. V gave up 8 bases and J gave up 5 bases, with 15 bases separating them. Germline CDR1 is MNHEY and CDR2 is SVGAGI. The CDR3 sequence is CASVGAGEYGYTF. As DNA, the CDR3 is TGTGCCAGCGTCGGGGCCGGCGAATATGGCTACACCTTC.

The chain has TRBV13 and TRBJ2-5; the D gene is possibly TRBD2 (5 bases). Trimming took off 6 bases at V and 2 bases at J, with 10 bases between the two ends. The CDR3 runs 13 residues. The germline V gene has CDR1 PRHDT and CDR2 FYEKMQ (reference sequence). The CDR3 loop is CASRRADQETQYF. The CDR3 DNA is TGTGCCAGCAGGAGAGCGGATCAAGAGACCCAGTACTTC.

The J gene is TRBJ2-5, the V gene TRBV3-1; no firm D call. This CDR3 region has 14 residues. V dropped 4 bases and J dropped 11 bases, with 20 bases sitting between them. Germline values: CDR1 LGHDT, CDR2 YNNKEL (reference sequence). CDR3 loop: CASSRYAGLHGQYF. The CDR3 nucleotides are TGTGCCAGCAGCCGTTATGCAGGTCTCCACGGGCAGTACTTC.

The chain links TRBV20-1 to TRBJ2-3; TRBD1 matches 8 bases. The J segment lost 4 bases and the V segment lost 3 bases, leaving 9 bases of the junction unmatched. From germline, CDR1 is DFQATT and CDR2 SNEGSKA (reference sequence). The CDR3 has 15 amino acids. The CDR3 DNA sequence: TGCAGTGCTAGGGCAGGGGGCGGAGTGGCAGATACGCAGTATTTT. Translating gives CSARAGGGVADTQYF.

The rearrangement joins TRBV5-6 to TRBJ2-1; perhaps D is TRBD1 or TRBD2 (5 bases each). Germline CDR1 reads SGHDT; CDR2 reads YYEEEE. This CDR3 has 16 amino acids. Trimming cost V 4 bases and J 0 bases, with 14 bases left between them. The CDR3 DNA is TGTGCCAGCAGCCCCCGGGGACCCTTCTCCTACAATGAGCAGTTCTTC. Translating it yields CASSPRGPFSYNEQFF.

CDR3 residues: CASSYPPTGSGANVLTF. CDR3 sequence (DNA): TGTGCCAGCAGTTACCCGCCGACAGGCTCTGGGGCCAACGTCCTGACTTTC. The gene calls are TRBV6-6 and TRBJ2-6, with D possibly TRBD1 on 6 matching bases. V lost 2 bases and J 0 bases, leaving 11 bases between the germline ends. CDR1 MNHNY and CDR2 SVGAGI come from the germline V gene (reference sequence). The CDR3 has 17 amino acids.